The 10 T cell receptor beta chains reported below all come from one sample, sequenced in a study of T cell changes during pregnancy in multiple sclerosis. Using immunoSEQ multiplex PCR, the repertoire was profiled, and TCRdb retains in-frame clones only, with some absent. The sample includes more than 14,000 clones, 70% to 90% seen only once; the top ten take about 20%. The sample in question was CD8+ T cells from peripheral blood mononuclear cells, obtained in the first trimester of pregnancy. The receptor set was obtained from a female donor with multiple sclerosis, enrolled in a pregnancy study.

The V gene is TRBV28, the J gene TRBJ2-2; unclear D gene. Germline CDR1 is MDHEN and CDR2 is SYDVKM. CDR3 length equals 13 residues. Between the trimmed V and J ends, which lost 8 bases and 1 base, there was a span of 8 bases. Here the CDR3 reads CASWSLNTGELFF. The CDR3 DNA reads TGTGCCAGCTGGAGCCTGAACACCGGGGAGCTGTTTTTT.

V is TRBV7-2 and J is TRBJ1-2; 7 bases align to TRBD1. The germline V gene encodes CDR1 SGHTA and CDR2 FQGNSA. CDR3 length: 13 amino acids. V lost 8 bases and J lost 8; bases outside the gene matches: 11. The CDR3 sequence: CASRGGQAVGYTF. The CDR3 bases are TGTGCCAGCCGCGGAGGACAGGCGGTCGGCTACACCTTC.

This clone occurred a few times. The chain uses TRBV5-1 and TRBJ2-7; 9 nucleotides align to TRBD1. Germline CDR1 is SGHRS and CDR2 is YFSETQ. The CDR3 covers 15 residues. The ends lost 3 bases at V and 3 bases at J; junction bases unmatched: 7. This CDR3 is CASSSRTGESYEQYF. The DNA for the CDR3 is TGCGCCAGCAGCTCCAGGACAGGGGAAAGCTACGAGCAGTACTTC.

This chain joins TRBV5-1 and TRBJ2-7, with TRBD1 as a possible D gene (5 bases). CDR1 SGHRS and CDR2 YFSETQ come from the germline V gene. V gave up 0 bases and J gave up 1 base, with 11 bases separating them. This CDR3 is built from 15 residues. DNA of the CDR3: TGCGCCAGCAGCTTGGGGTTGGGGCCGTCCTACGAGCAGTACTTC. Its protein is CASSLGLGPSYEQYF.

The rearrangement joins TRBV2 to TRBJ2-7; D gene ambiguous. The CDR3 has 17 amino acids. V was pared by 0 bases and J by 1 base, with 16 bases between. Germline V gene data show CDR1 as SNHLY and CDR2 as FYNNEI. The CDR3 reads CASSEALRQPNSYEQYF. Here the CDR3 DNA reads TGTGCCAGCAGTGAAGCGCTTCGACAACCTAATTCCTACGAGCAGTACTTC.

This clone has just a few counts. The V call is TRBV4-1, the J call TRBJ2-5; D might be TRBD2 (6 bases). V was shortened by 4 bases and J by 3 bases, with 9 bases between the two germline ends. This CDR3 is built from 13 residues. Looked up from germline, CDR1 is MGHRA and CDR2 is YSYEKL. The CDR3 region has the DNA TGCGCCAGCAGCCGTCCGGGAGAAGAGACCCAGTACTTC. The encoded protein is CASSRPGEETQYF.

The gene calls are TRBV19 and TRBJ2-5; perhaps TRBD2 as D (6 bases). V lost 1 base, J lost 3 bases, and 15 bases lay in between. Germline V gene sequence: CDR1 LNHDA, CDR2 SQIVND (reference sequence). This CDR3 contains 16 residues. Here the CDR3 DNA reads TGTGCCAGTAGTATAGGGCAGCGGGCACCTGAAGAGACCCAGTACTTC. It codes for CASSIGQRAPEETQYF.

The chain is built from TRBV15 and TRBJ2-3; D is perhaps TRBD2 (6 bases). Between the trimmed V and J ends, which lost 0 bases and 6 bases, there was a span of 16 bases. The CDR3 has 16 amino acids. The germline V gene has CDR1 LNHNV and CDR2 YYDKDF (reference sequence). Written as DNA, the CDR3 is TGTGCCACCAGCAGAGATGCCCCACCGGGGGTGGATACGCAGTATTTT. Its protein is CATSRDAPPGVDTQYF. Full variable domain (remainder filled in from reference TRBV15 and TRBJ2-3): DAMVIQNPRYQVTQFGKPVTLSCSQTLNHNVMYWYQQKSSQAPKLLFHYYDKDFNNEADTPDNFQSRRPNTSFCFLDIRSPGLGDTAMYLCATSRDAPPGVDTQYFGPGTRLTVL.

V is TRBV28 and J is TRBJ2-7, with a possible D match to TRBD2 (6 bases). Germline CDR1 and CDR2: MDHEN and SYDVKM. V was shortened by 3 bases and J by 2 bases, with 8 bases between the two germline ends. This CDR3 spans 13 amino acids. In DNA form, the CDR3 reads TGTGCCAGCAGTTTGGAGGGAGCCTACGAGCAGTACTTC. Its translation is CASSLEGAYEQYF.

The chain has TRBV4-1 and TRBJ1-1, with TRBD1 as a possible D gene (5 bases). CDR1 and CDR2 (germline): MGHRA, YSYEKL. The CDR3 totals 13 residues. V gave up 7 bases and J gave up 1 base, with 10 bases separating them. CDR3 bases: TGCGCCAGCACAGACAGTGGGAACACTGAAGCTTTCTTT. The encoded protein is CASTDSGNTEAFF.